This T cell receptor beta chain was found in a study of blood T cell repertoires in COVID-19. In the study overall: Collection of acute and convalescent COVID-19 samples took place in the United States, Italy and Spain.

Categorization into cohorts depended on clinical history that participants reported. Under the authors' procedure: It was from reference gene primer amplification that nucleated cell counts were estimated. Libraries were prepared by immunoSEQ multiplex PCR; TCRdb keeps only in-frame clonotypes and omits some of them. The V and J calls and the clone size are those of that table, but D and trimming were determined from the DNA. The sample yields some 220,000 clones, about 87% seen once. This clonotype was obtained from a woman in her 30s who had recovered from COVID-19. The sequencing sample was made of PBMCs or T cells enriched from blood (not recorded which).

CDR3: CASSSGTELYEQYF. CDR3 DNA: TGCGCCAGCAGCTCCGGGACAGAGCTCTACGAGCAGTACTTC. The gene calls are TRBV5-1 and TRBJ2-7, with 7 bases fitting TRBD1. This CDR3 has 14 amino acids. The V gene's germline CDR1 is SGHRS and CDR2 YFSETQ. V was clipped by 3 bases and J by 3 bases; unmatched bases: 6. Supplemented by reference TRBV5-1 and TRBJ2-7, the full variable domain reads KAGVTQTPRYLIKTRGQQVTLSCSPISGHRSVSWYQQTPGQGLQFLFEYFSETQRNKGNFPGRFSGRQFSNSRSEMNVSTLELGDSALYLCASSSGTELYEQYFGPGTRLTVT.